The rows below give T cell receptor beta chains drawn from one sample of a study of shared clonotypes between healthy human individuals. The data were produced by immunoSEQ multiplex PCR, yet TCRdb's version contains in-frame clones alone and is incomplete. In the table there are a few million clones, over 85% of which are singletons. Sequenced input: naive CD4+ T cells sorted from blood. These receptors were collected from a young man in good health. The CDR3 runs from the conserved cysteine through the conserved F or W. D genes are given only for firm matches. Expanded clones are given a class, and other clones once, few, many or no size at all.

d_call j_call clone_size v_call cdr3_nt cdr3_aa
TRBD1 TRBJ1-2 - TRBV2 TGTGCCAGCTCCGGACAGGGGGGCGTCGGTGGCTACACCTTC CASSGQGGVGGYTF
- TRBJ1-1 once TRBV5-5 TGTGCCAGCAGCCCTAACAGGGATGGTGGCACTGAAGCTTTCTTT CASSPNRDGGTEAFF
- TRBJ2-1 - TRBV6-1 TGTGCCAGCGGTGGAAGAGGACCCTACAATGAGCAGTTCTTC CASGGRGPYNEQFF
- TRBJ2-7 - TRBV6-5 TGTGCCAGCAGTTACGGACCCTACGAGCAGTACTTC CASSYGPYEQYF
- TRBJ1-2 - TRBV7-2 TGTGCCAGCAGAGCGGGGGGTTCTAACTATGGCTACACCTTC CASRAGGSNYGYTF
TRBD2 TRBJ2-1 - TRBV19 TGTGCCAGTAGTAGGGGGCCGGGACTAGCGGGAGTTTACAATGAGCAGTTCTTC CASSRGPGLAGVYNEQFF
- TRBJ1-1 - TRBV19 TGTGCCAGTAGTATAGTTAGCGGCACTGAAGCTTTCTTT CASSIVSGTEAFF
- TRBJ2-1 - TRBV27 TGTGCCAGCAGTTCTTTTCGGACGGGAGAGCAGTTCTTC CASSSFRTGEQFF
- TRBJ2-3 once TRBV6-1 TGTGCCAGCAGTGAATCCGGTAGACACACAGATACGCAGTATTTT CASSESGRHTDTQYF
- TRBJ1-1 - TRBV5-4 TGTGCCAGCAGCTTGATAGGTGTACAGAACACTGAAGCTTTCTTT CASSLIGVQNTEAFF
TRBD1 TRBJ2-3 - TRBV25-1 TGTGCCAGCAGTGCCTCGGGACAGGGCCTTAGAGGAGATACGCAGTATTTT CASSASGQGLRGDTQYF
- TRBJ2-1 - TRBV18 TGTGCCAGCTCACCTCAGCTGACTTTTACCAATGAGCAGTTCTTC CASSPQLTFTNEQFF
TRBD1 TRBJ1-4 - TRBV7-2 TGTGCCAGCAGCCCCGGGACAGCATCAACTAATGAAAAACTGTTTTTT CASSPGTASTNEKLFF
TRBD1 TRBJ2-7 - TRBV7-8 TGTGCCAGCAGCTTCCGGGACAGGGCCTCCTACGAGCAGTACTTC CASSFRDRASYEQYF
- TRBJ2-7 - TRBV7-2 TGTGCCAGCAGCTTAGGCTTTCCCTACGAGCAGTACTTC CASSLGFPYEQYF
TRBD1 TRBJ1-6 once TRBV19 TGTGCCAGTAGTATACGGGGACAGGTATCTTCACCCCTCCACTTT CASSIRGQVSSPLHF
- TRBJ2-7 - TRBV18 TGTGCCAGCTCACCAGGGCAGGGCCCCTACGAGCAGTACTTC CASSPGQGPYEQYF
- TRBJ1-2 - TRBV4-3 TGCGCCAGCAGCCAAGTTGGGCTTAACTATGGCTACACCTTC CASSQVGLNYGYTF
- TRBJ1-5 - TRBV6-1 TGTGCCAGCAGTGACGAGTTAAATCAGCCCCAGCATTTT CASSDELNQPQHF
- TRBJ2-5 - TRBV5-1 TGCGCCAGCAGGCGGGGTTACCAAGAGACCCAGTACTTC CASRRGYQETQYF
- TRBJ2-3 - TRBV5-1 TGCGCCAGCAGCAAGATTAGCGCGAGCACAGATACGCAGTATTTT CASSKISASTDTQYF
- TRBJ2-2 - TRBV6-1 TGTGCCAGCTGTCCTGACAGGAACACCGGGGAGCTGTTTTTT CASCPDRNTGELFF
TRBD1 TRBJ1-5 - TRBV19 TGTGCCAGTAGTACAACCGGGACAGGGGTCAATCAGCCCCAGCATTTT CASSTTGTGVNQPQHF
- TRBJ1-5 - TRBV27 TGTGCCAGCAGTTTCCACGGGGTCAATCAGCCCCAGCATTTT CASSFHGVNQPQHF
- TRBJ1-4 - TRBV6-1 TGTGCCAGCAGCCCAGTATCCGCTTGGGGTGAAAAACTGTTTTTT CASSPVSAWGEKLFF
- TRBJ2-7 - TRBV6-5 TGTGCCAGCAGTTATGACGAGCAGTATTTC CASSYDEQYF
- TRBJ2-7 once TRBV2 TGTGCCAGCAGTGAATGGCAGAGCTCCTACGAGCAGTACTTC CASSEWQSSYEQYF
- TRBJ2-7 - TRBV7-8 TGTGCCAGCAGCTTAGGGCAGGTCTACGAGCAGTACTTC CASSLGQVYEQYF
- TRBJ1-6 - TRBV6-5 TGTGCCAGCACCACGGCTACAGGGTCGGGGTCACCCCTCCACTTT CASTTATGSGSPLHF
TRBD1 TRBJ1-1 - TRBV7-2 TGTGCCAGCAGCTCCCACAGGGGGGGCACTGAAGCTTTCTTT CASSSHRGGTEAFF
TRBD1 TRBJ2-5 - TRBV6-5 TGTGCCAGCAGGGAGGGACAGGAGAGGGAGACCCAGTACTTC CASREGQERETQYF
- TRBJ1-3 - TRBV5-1 TGCGCCAGCAGCTTGGCCGGCTCAGACTCTGGAAACACCATATATTTT CASSLAGSDSGNTIYF